Shown below are 29 T cell receptor beta chains from a single sample sequenced in a study of cytomegalovirus exposure and HLA in healthy donors. PCR amplification relied on 60 Vbeta primers (plus 13 Jbeta primers). Repertoires were generated with immunoSEQ multiplex PCR, while TCRdb's copy carries only in-frame clones and drops some. Here the sample spans around 150,000 clones, 78% being singletons. Sequencing used PBMCs. These receptors all stem from a male donor in good health and CMV-seronegative.

The chain recombines TRBV4-2 with TRBJ1-2; TRBD1 agrees at 10 bases. V lost 0 bases, J lost 5 bases, and 15 bases stayed unmatched. In germline, CDR1 is LGHNA, CDR2 YNFKEQ. The CDR3 is 19 amino acids. Here the CDR3 DNA reads TGTGCCAGCAGCCAAGATCTTAGGCCCCCGGGACAGGGGTGGTATGGCTACACCTTC. This gives the protein CASSQDLRPPGQGWYGYTF.

The chain has TRBV15 and TRBJ2-3; 8 nucleotides match TRBD2. This CDR3 is built from 18 residues. Trimming cost V 0 bases and J 1 base; bases outside gene matches: 9. From germline, CDR1 is LNHNV and CDR2 YYDKDF (reference sequence). The CDR3 spells CATSRDLGLALRTDTQYF. DNA of the CDR3: TGTGCCACCAGCAGAGATCTTGGACTAGCATTACGCACAGATACGCAGTATTTT.

This chain joins TRBV6-5 and TRBJ2-7, with 8 bases fitting TRBD1. Germline trimming cut 2 bases from V and 2 bases from J; bases unmatched to any gene: 5. Germline V gene data show CDR1 as MNHEY and CDR2 as SVGAGI. This CDR3 contains 15 residues. The CDR3: CASSYMRTGTYEQYF. CDR3 nucleotide sequence: TGTGCCAGCAGTTACATGAGGACAGGGACCTACGAGCAGTACTTC.

The V and J genes are TRBV4-1 and TRBJ2-1; weak D call: TRBD1 (5 bases). This CDR3 is built from 14 residues. Germline assignment: CDR1 MGHRA and CDR2 YSYEKL. The V end lost 0 bases, the J end lost 4 bases, and 7 bases lay between the germline ends. CDR3 sequence reads: CASSQEDTYNEQFF. In DNA form, the CDR3 reads TGCGCCAGCAGCCAAGAGGACACATACAATGAGCAGTTCTTC.

V gene TRBV30 combines with J gene TRBJ2-5; 11 bases align to TRBD2. Germline lookup yields CDR1 GTSNPN and CDR2 SVGIG (reference sequence). J gave up 4 bases and V 3 bases, and 4 bases lay outside the gene matches. The CDR3 covers 14 residues. For the CDR3, the DNA is TGTGCCTGGAGCCCGGGACTAGCGGCAGAGACCCAGTACTTC. Protein: CAWSPGLAAETQYF.

This clone was picked up a small number of times. Written as DNA, the CDR3 is TGTGCCAGCAGACCTAGCGGGGGGGCCGGGGAGCTGTTTTTT. Protein sequence: CASRPSGGAGELFF. The gene calls are TRBV7-6 and TRBJ2-2, with 12 positions matching TRBD2. The CDR3 extends over 14 amino acids. Trimming removed 6 bases from V and 6 bases from J; junction bases left unmatched: 2. CDR1 is SGHVS and CDR2 is FNYEAQ in the germline V gene.

This chain connects TRBV7-9 to TRBJ1-1, with 9 nucleotides matching TRBD1. The V gene end was trimmed by 0 bases and the J gene end by 6 bases; junction bases not matched to a gene: 5. The CDR3 is made up of 15 amino acids. Germline values: CDR1 SEHNR, CDR2 FQNEAQ (reference sequence). CDR3 bases: TGTGCCAGCAGCTTAGCGGGCAGGACAGGGGCTGAAGCTTTCTTT. It codes for CASSLAGRTGAEAFF. The complete variable domain, with remaining parts taken from reference TRBV7-9 and TRBJ1-1, reads DTGVSQNPRHKITKRGQNVTFRCDPISEHNRLYWYRQTLGQGPEFLTYFQNEAQLEKSRLLSDRFSAERPKGSFSTLEIQRTEQGDSAMYLCASSLAGRTGAEAFFGQGTRLTVV.

The chain is built from TRBV7-9 and TRBJ1-2; the D gene is possibly TRBD1 (6 bases). CDR3 size: 15 residues. Trimming shortened V by 5 bases and J by 2 bases, and 15 bases separated the two germline ends. Germline CDR1 and CDR2: SEHNR and FQNEAQ (reference sequence). CDR3 nucleotides: TGTGCCAGCAGCCTCGAACAGGGCCTCAACTATGGCTACACCTTC. Encoded protein: CASSLEQGLNYGYTF.

This chain connects TRBV5-5 to TRBJ1-1; D gene unclear. Trimming left V 0 bases short and J 0 bases short, with 9 bases between. The germline CDR1 and CDR2 sequences are SGHKS and YYEKEE (reference sequence). The CDR3 covers 15 residues. In DNA, the CDR3 is TGTGCCAGCAGCTTGGGAGACACCGTGAACACTGAAGCTTTCTTT. It codes for CASSLGDTVNTEAFF.

The V gene is TRBV9, the J gene TRBJ1-1; D gene ambiguous. Germline CDR1 SGDLS, CDR2 YYNGEE. Trimming cost V 4 bases and J 8 bases, with 15 bases left between them. The CDR3 totals 13 residues. The CDR3 here is CASSYEMGQEAFF. CDR3 in DNA: TGTGCCAGCAGCTATGAGATGGGCCAAGAAGCTTTCTTT.

This clone was detected a few times. This chain joins TRBV30 and TRBJ2-3; 13 positions agree with TRBD2. This CDR3 has 16 amino acids. Germline V gene lookup returns CDR1 GTSNPN and CDR2 SVGIG (reference sequence). V shed 3 bases, J shed 1 base, and the junction held 4 bases outside the gene matches. The CDR3 nucleotides read TGTGCCTGGAGGCCAGGACTAGCGGGGGGCACAGATACGCAGTATTTT. Translation: CAWRPGLAGGTDTQYF.

The rearrangement joins TRBV15 to TRBJ2-2; D uncertain. Germline V gene data show CDR1 as LNHNV and CDR2 as YYDKDF (reference sequence). This CDR3 comprises 14 residues. Trimming stripped 8 bases from V and 6 bases from J, with 16 bases between. CDR3 region: CATGRGSPAGELFF. CDR3 sequence (DNA): TGTGCCACCGGAAGAGGTAGCCCGGCCGGGGAGCTGTTTTTT.

J is TRBJ1-1 and V is TRBV5-6; D possibly corresponds to TRBD1 (6 bases). The V end lost 6 bases, the J end lost 5 bases, and 20 bases lay between the germline ends. CDR3 length: 15 amino acids. Germline V gene sequence: CDR1 SGHDT, CDR2 YYEEEE. CDR3 protein: CASTHSWGRGTEAFF. CDR3 coding DNA: TGTGCCAGCACCCACTCGTGGGGGCGCGGGACTGAAGCTTTCTTT.

The V gene is TRBV6-5, the J gene TRBJ2-7; weak D call: TRBD1 (5 bases). Trimming took off 6 bases at V and 2 bases at J, with 14 bases between the two ends. The CDR3 sequence is 14 residues long. Germline V gene data show CDR1 as MNHEY and CDR2 as SVGAGI. This CDR3 reads CASRRARQTYEQYF. The CDR3 DNA is TGTGCCAGCAGAAGAGCCCGACAGACCTACGAGCAGTACTTC.

The chain uses TRBV5-1 and TRBJ1-1; TRBD1 matches 9 bases. The CDR3 contains 14 residues. From germline, CDR1 is SGHRS and CDR2 YFSETQ. The trim removed 2 bases at V and 11 bases at J, leaving 10 bases unmatched. The CDR3 nucleotides are TGCGCCAGCAGCTTTTCCTACCCCGGACAGGGGGCTTTCTTT. Protein sequence: CASSFSYPGQGAFF.

V and J are TRBV14 and TRBJ2-7; 10 bases match TRBD2. This CDR3 contains 15 residues. V lost 6 bases, J lost 2 bases, and 7 bases stayed unmatched. Per the germline V gene, CDR1 is SGHDN and CDR2 is FVKESK. The CDR3 is CASRSSGSSAYEQYF. For the CDR3, the DNA is TGTGCCAGCAGGTCTAGCGGGAGCTCTGCCTACGAGCAGTACTTC.

As regards this clone: One end of the junction does not line up with germline, which may come from a read error. Distinct nucleotide sequences in the sample also encode this CDR3. The chain combines TRBV2 with TRBJ2-2, with D unresolved. This CDR3 has 14 amino acids. Germline assignment: CDR1 SNHLY and CDR2 FYNNEI. The CDR3 nucleotides read TGTGCCAGCAGTCTGACACCTAACACTGGGGAGCTGTTTTTT. It translates to CASSLTPNTGELFF. The full variable domain, in which reference TRBV2 and TRBJ2-2 provide the parts outside the CDR3, is EPEVTQTPSHQVTQMGQEVILRCVPISNHLYFYWYRQILGQKVEFLVSFYNNEISEKSEIFDDQFSVERPDGSNFTLKIRSTKLEDSAMYFCASSLTPNTGELFFGEGSRLTVL.

The V gene is TRBV30, the J gene TRBJ1-1, with D possibly being TRBD1 (6 bases). The germline V and J ends were trimmed by 5 bases and 4 bases, with 17 bases remaining between them. The CDR3 runs to 14 residues. CDR1 and CDR2 (germline): GTSNPN, SVGIG (reference sequence). The CDR3 here is CAWALGGAGTEAFF. DNA of the CDR3: TGTGCCTGGGCACTCGGGGGGGCGGGCACTGAAGCTTTCTTT.

The table lists this clone with a count of one. This sequence joins TRBV5-1 and TRBJ2-3; TRBD2 matches 14 bases. V shed 3 bases, J shed 2 bases, and the junction held 11 bases outside the gene matches. This CDR3 has 19 amino acids. The V gene's germline CDR1 is SGHRS and CDR2 YFSETQ. CDR3 DNA: TGCGCCAGCAGCTCAGGACTAGCGGGAGGAGGGGGGTCCACAGATACGCAGTATTTT. It yields the protein CASSSGLAGGGGSTDTQYF.

The gene calls are TRBV10-3 and TRBJ1-5; D possibly corresponds to TRBD1 (6 bases). Germline loops: CDR1 ENHRY, CDR2 SYGVKD. The germline V and J ends were trimmed by 6 bases and 3 bases, with 12 bases remaining between them. This CDR3 region has 14 residues. The chain's CDR3 is CAISHRDTNQPQHF. DNA of the CDR3: TGTGCCATCAGCCACCGGGACACCAATCAGCCCCAGCATTTT.

V is TRBV5-4 and J is TRBJ2-1, with 10 positions matching TRBD2. J was trimmed by 0 bases and V by 2 bases; bases with no gene match: 8. This CDR3 region has 18 residues. In germline, CDR1 is SGHNT, CDR2 YYREEE (reference sequence). CDR3 protein: CASSFGLAARDSYNEQFF. In nucleotides, the CDR3 is TGTGCCAGCAGCTTCGGACTAGCGGCGCGGGACTCCTACAATGAGCAGTTCTTC. Combining the CDR3 with reference TRBV5-4 and TRBJ2-1 gives the whole variable domain ETGVTQSPTHLIKTRGQQVTLRCSSQSGHNTVSWYQQALGQGPQFIFQYYREEENGRGNFPPRFSGLQFPNYSSELNVNALELDDSALYLCASSFGLAARDSYNEQFFGPGTRLTVL.

This clone appeared once. This chain connects TRBV7-9 to TRBJ2-5, with 8 bases matching TRBD1. CDR1 SEHNR and CDR2 FQNEAQ come from the germline V gene (reference sequence). CDR3 length: 14 residues. Germline trimming cut 2 bases from V and 2 bases from J; bases unmatched to any gene: 1. CDR3 sequence: CASSLRTGQETQYF. Written as DNA, the CDR3 is TGTGCCAGCAGCTTAAGGACAGGGCAAGAGACCCAGTACTTC.

J is TRBJ1-2 and V is TRBV5-1; weak D call: TRBD1 (6 bases). The CDR3 runs 16 residues. Germline CDR1 and CDR2: SGHRS and YFSETQ. V was clipped by 4 bases and J by 3 bases, with 19 bases between them. CDR3 sequence reads: CASSPSASDRHYGYTF. CDR3 bases: TGCGCCAGCAGCCCGAGCGCGTCGGACAGACACTATGGCTACACCTTC.

The rearrangement joins TRBV27 to TRBJ1-2; TRBD1 agrees at 7 bases. The germline V gene has CDR1 MNHEY and CDR2 SMNVEV (reference sequence). V shed 2 bases, J shed 8 bases, and the junction held 5 bases outside the gene matches. CDR3 length equals 13 residues. The CDR3 region is CASSLGGGQGYTF. For the CDR3, the DNA is TGTGCCAGCAGTTTAGGAGGGGGCCAGGGCTACACCTTC.

The chain has TRBV6-6 and TRBJ2-5; 8 nucleotides match TRBD1. Gene TRBJ2-7 matches the end of the DNA better, so the J call may be wrong. Germline V gene data show CDR1 as MNHNY and CDR2 as SVGAGI (reference sequence). CDR3 size: 14 residues. The CDR3 loop reads CASSYSDRVNEQYF. The CDR3, as DNA: TGTGCCAGCAGTTACTCGGACAGGGTAAACGAGCAGTACTTC.

The V gene is TRBV7-6, the J gene TRBJ2-7, with TRBD2 identical over 8 bases. The germline V gene has CDR1 SGHVS and CDR2 FNYEAQ. Germline trimming cut 1 base from V and 0 bases from J; bases unmatched to any gene: 2. CDR3 length: 15 residues. CDR3 amino acids: CASSLELAASYEQYF. In DNA form, the CDR3 reads TGTGCCAGCAGCTTAGAACTAGCGGCCTCCTACGAGCAGTACTTC.

This sequence joins TRBV29-1 and TRBJ1-5; TRBD1 aligns across 11 bases. V trimming: 5 bases; J trimming: 6 bases; junction bases outside the gene matches: 3. The germline V gene has CDR1 SQVTM and CDR2 ANQGSEA. The CDR3 is 13 amino acids. Here the CDR3 DNA reads TGCAGCGTTTGGACAGGGGGCATTCAGCCCCAGCATTTT. Its translation: CSVWTGGIQPQHF.

The chain employs TRBV30 and TRBJ1-2; D is perhaps TRBD1 (6 bases). V dropped 0 bases and J dropped 2 bases, with 13 bases sitting between them. There are 15 residues in the CDR3. CDR1 and CDR2 from the germline V gene are GTSNPN and SVGIG (reference sequence). CDR3 amino acids: CAWSVPGDINYGYTF. The CDR3 DNA sequence: TGTGCCTGGAGTGTACCCGGGGACATCAACTATGGCTACACCTTC. Full variable domain (rest looked up from reference TRBV30 and TRBJ1-2): SQTIHQWPATLVQPVGSPLSLECTVEGTSNPNLYWYRQAAGRGLQLLFYSVGIGQISSEVPQNLSASRPQDRQFILSSKKLLLSDSGFYLCAWSVPGDINYGYTFGSGTRLTVV.

This chain joins TRBV29-1 and TRBJ2-5; D gene ambiguous. Per germline, CDR1 SQVTM and CDR2 ANQGSEA. The CDR3 is 11 amino acids. Trimming pared 4 bases from V and 2 bases from J, leaving 5 bases between. This CDR3 reads CSVVQQETQYF. The CDR3 nucleotides are TGCAGCGTTGTCCAGCAAGAGACCCAGTACTTC.